This is a list of T cell receptor beta chains from one sample in a study of shared clonotypes between healthy human individuals. Assay used: immunoSEQ multiplex PCR; TCRdb lists only in-frame clones, some missing. The sample lists approximately 600,000 clones, approximately 95% occurring once. The sample was naive CD8+ T cells sorted from blood. The source of these receptors is a woman under 40 in good health. Each CDR3 is given with its conserved first and last residue. Fields, in order: clone size, J gene, D gene, V gene, CDR3 protein, CDR3 DNA. D genes are given only for firm matches. Part of the rows lack a size; the others show once, few, many or a class for expanded clones.

- TRBJ2-1 - TRBV29-1 CSVGGLASSYNEQFF TGCAGCGTTGGGGGGTTAGCCTCCTCCTACAATGAGCAGTTCTTC
- TRBJ2-2 TRBD1 TRBV19 CASSWYRGLLDTGELFF TGTGCCAGTAGTTGGTACAGGGGGCTTCTGGACACCGGGGAGCTGTTTTTT
- TRBJ1-5 - TRBV15 CATSADSSEGPQHF TGTGCCACCAGCGCTGACAGTAGCGAGGGCCCCCAGCATTTT
- TRBJ2-1 TRBD2 TRBV27 CASSLSAYHVTSGRMNEQFF TGTGCCAGCAGTTTATCTGCCTATCACGTAACTAGCGGGAGAATGAATGAGCAGTTCTTC
- TRBJ2-2 - TRBV7-6 CASSLGPSDARGGELFF TGTGCCAGCAGCTTAGGGCCTAGCGATGCCAGGGGCGGGGAGCTGTTTTTT
once TRBJ2-7 TRBD1 TRBV5-6 CASSLAGTADEQYF TGTGCCAGCAGCTTGGCGGGGACAGCCGACGAGCAGTACTTC
- TRBJ2-7 - TRBV27 CASSPSVGYNSYEQYF TGTGCCAGCAGTCCCTCGGTAGGGTATAATTCGTACGAGCAGTACTTC
- TRBJ2-7 - TRBV5-8 CASSLAHREGTYEQYF TGTGCCAGCAGCTTGGCCCACAGGGAAGGGACCTACGAGCAGTACTTC
- TRBJ2-3 - TRBV27 CASSLAVTDTQYF TGTGCCAGCAGTTTAGCCGTCACAGATACGCAGTATTTT
- TRBJ2-7 TRBD1 TRBV7-9 CASSFVGQGIEQYF TGTGCCAGCAGCTTTGTCGGACAGGGTATCGAGCAGTACTTC
- TRBJ2-1 TRBD1 TRBV5-6 CASSSETGGFYNEQFF TGTGCCAGCAGCTCGGAAACAGGGGGCTTTTACAATGAGCAGTTCTTC
- TRBJ2-6 - TRBV7-6 CASSLASGVSGANVLTF TGTGCCAGCAGCTTAGCGTCGGGTGTCTCTGGGGCCAACGTCCTGACTTTC
few TRBJ2-7 - TRBV7-9 CASSPGTGYEQYF TGTGCCAGCAGCCCCGGGACCGGTTACGAGCAGTACTTC
- TRBJ2-7 - TRBV7-9 CASSLYAGTRTYEQYF TGTGCCAGCAGCTTGTATGCCGGGACGAGGACCTACGAGCAGTACTTC
- TRBJ2-7 - TRBV10-1 CASSEVAAPYEQYF TGCGCCAGCAGTGAAGTAGCGGCACCCTACGAGCAGTACTTC
- TRBJ2-2 TRBD2 TRBV9 CASSAGLAGVDGELFF TGTGCCAGCAGCGCGGGACTAGCGGGAGTGGACGGGGAGCTGTTTTTT
- TRBJ2-5 TRBD1 TRBV28 CASSLWQGAPDETQYF TGTGCCAGCAGTTTATGGCAGGGGGCACCCGATGAGACCCAGTACTTC
- TRBJ2-1 - TRBV9 CASSGPTSYNEQFF TGTGCCAGCAGCGGCCCGACTAGCTACAATGAGCAGTTCTTC
once TRBJ2-3 - TRBV27 CASSPGTYGIGRDTQYF TGTGCCAGCAGCCCCGGGACCTACGGGATAGGGCGGGATACGCAGTATTTT
- TRBJ1-1 - TRBV13 CASSLVAGVNTEAFF TGTGCCAGCAGCTTAGTTGCAGGGGTGAACACTGAAGCTTTCTTT
- TRBJ2-7 - TRBV4-2 CASSQDSGVSYEQYF TGTGCCAGCAGCCAAGATAGCGGAGTCTCCTACGAGCAGTACTTC
- TRBJ2-3 - TRBV28 CASSLGPGVTDTQYF TGTGCCAGCAGTTTGGGGCCAGGGGTTACAGATACGCAGTATTTT
- TRBJ2-7 - TRBV21-1 CASSIRGRGRSPYEQYF TGTGCCAGCAGCATTCGCGGGAGGGGCCGTAGTCCCTACGAGCAGTACTTC
- TRBJ2-1 TRBD2 TRBV5-1 CASSSAIAGGPDEQFF TGCGCCAGCAGCTCCGCAATAGCGGGAGGGCCGGATGAGCAGTTCTTC
- TRBJ2-3 TRBD2 TRBV5-1 CASTPTSGSADTQYF TGCGCCAGCACCCCGACTAGCGGGAGCGCAGATACGCAGTATTTT
- TRBJ2-7 TRBD1 TRBV2 CASSGRDSYEQYF TGTGCCAGCAGTGGCAGGGACAGCTACGAGCAGTACTTC
- TRBJ1-2 - TRBV28 CASSFPGGGRYGYTF TGTGCCAGCAGTTTCCCCGGGGGGGGGCGCTATGGCTACACCTTC
- TRBJ2-3 TRBD2 TRBV10-3 CAISSGGRSTDTQYF TGTGCCATCAGTTCTGGCGGGAGGAGCACAGATACGCAGTATTTT
- TRBJ2-7 TRBD2 TRBV5-8 CASSPTSGGLVGEQYF TGTGCCAGCAGCCCCACCTCGGGAGGGTTGGTAGGCGAGCAGTACTTC
- TRBJ2-2 TRBD1 TRBV4-1 CASSLSGTGKTGELFF TGCGCCAGCAGCCTATCCGGGACAGGGAAAACCGGGGAGCTGTTTTTT
many TRBJ2-7 - TRBV29-1 CSVPTGFGEQYF TGCAGCGTTCCAACAGGTTTCGGCGAGCAGTACTTC
once TRBJ1-2 - TRBV29-1 CSAVVAGRPDYGYTF TGCAGCGCCGTAGTCGCGGGCAGACCGGACTATGGCTACACCTTC
- TRBJ2-3 - TRBV7-9 CASSLAPAGLSTDTQYF TGTGCCAGCAGCTTAGCGCCGGCGGGACTTAGCACAGATACGCAGTATTTT
- TRBJ2-7 - TRBV28 CASSSPRWGVTEQYF TGTGCCAGCAGTTCCCCACGCTGGGGAGTAACCGAGCAGTACTTC
- TRBJ2-5 TRBD2 TRBV28 CASSLFREGRETQYF TGTGCCAGCAGTTTATTTCGGGAGGGCCGGGAGACCCAGTACTTC
- TRBJ1-1 - TRBV4-1 CASSPQGQGIGNTEAFF TGCGCCAGCAGCCCCCAGGGGCAGGGTATAGGGAACACTGAAGCTTTCTTT
- TRBJ1-2 - TRBV10-3 CAIHPNGSANYGYTF TGTGCCATACACCCCAATGGCTCCGCTAACTATGGCTACACCTTC
- TRBJ1-4 - TRBV6-5 CASSYISASGGKLFF TGTGCCAGCAGTTATATATCGGCGAGTGGAGGAAAACTGTTTTTT
once TRBJ1-2 - TRBV28 CASSLRWGPKNYGYTF TGTGCCAGCAGTTTACGTTGGGGACCGAAAAACTATGGCTACACCTTC
- TRBJ1-2 TRBD1 TRBV27 CASSLAKGTGTPGYTF TGTGCCAGCAGTTTAGCCAAGGGGACAGGGACCCCTGGCTACACCTTC
- TRBJ1-2 - TRBV27 CASSLTSSGLLGYTF TGTGCCAGCAGTCTCACCTCCTCCGGCCTGTTAGGCTACACCTTC
- TRBJ2-3 - TRBV6-5 CASSYSSGPAQYF TGTGCCAGCAGTTACTCGTCGGGCCCTGCGCAGTATTTT
once TRBJ1-1 - TRBV15 CATSRVEGGNTEAFF TGTGCCACCAGCAGAGTGGAGGGAGGGAACACTGAAGCTTTCTTT
- TRBJ2-1 - TRBV5-6 CASSGLIDEQFF TGTGCCAGCAGCGGGTTGATCGATGAGCAGTTCTTC
- TRBJ1-1 - TRBV5-6 CASSLIAGQYTEAFF TGTGCCAGCAGCTTGATCGCAGGCCAATACACTGAAGCTTTCTTT
- TRBJ2-2 - TRBV19 CARTVKDNTGELFF TGTGCCAGGACCGTGAAAGACAACACCGGGGAGCTGTTTTTT
- TRBJ2-7 - TRBV7-2 CASSWGRDPEGVQYF TGTGCCAGCAGCTGGGGCCGGGACCCCGAAGGGGTGCAGTACTTC
- TRBJ2-7 TRBD2 TRBV7-9 CASSWEASGSAGEQYF TGTGCCAGCAGTTGGGAGGCGAGCGGGAGTGCGGGCGAGCAGTACTTC
- TRBJ2-1 TRBD2 TRBV30 CAWDHGLAGDNEQFF TGTGCCTGGGACCATGGACTAGCGGGGGACAATGAGCAGTTCTTC